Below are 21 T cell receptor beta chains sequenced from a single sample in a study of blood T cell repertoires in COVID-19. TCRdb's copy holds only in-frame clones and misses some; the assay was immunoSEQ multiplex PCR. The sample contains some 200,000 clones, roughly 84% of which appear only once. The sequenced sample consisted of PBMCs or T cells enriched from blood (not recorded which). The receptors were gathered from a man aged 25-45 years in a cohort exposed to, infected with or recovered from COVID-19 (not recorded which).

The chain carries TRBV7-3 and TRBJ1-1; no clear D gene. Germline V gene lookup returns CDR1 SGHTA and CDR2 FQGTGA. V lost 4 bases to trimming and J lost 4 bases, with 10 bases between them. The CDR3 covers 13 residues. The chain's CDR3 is CASSSYSSTEAFF. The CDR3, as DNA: TGTGCCAGCAGCTCCTATTCATCCACTGAAGCTTTCTTT.

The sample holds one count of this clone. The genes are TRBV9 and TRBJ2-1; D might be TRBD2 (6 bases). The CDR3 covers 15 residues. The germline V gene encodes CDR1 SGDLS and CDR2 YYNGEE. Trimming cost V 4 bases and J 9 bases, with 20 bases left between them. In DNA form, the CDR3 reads TGTGCCAGCAGCTCGGGAGTCGCTCTGAACTTTGAGCAGTTCTTC. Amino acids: CASSSGVALNFEQFF. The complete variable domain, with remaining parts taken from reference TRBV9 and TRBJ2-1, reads DSGVTQTPKHLITATGQRVTLRCSPRSGDLSVYWYQQSLDQGLQFLIQYYNGEERAKGNILERFSAQQFPDLHSELNLSSLELGDSALYFCASSSGVALNFEQFFGPGTRLTVL.

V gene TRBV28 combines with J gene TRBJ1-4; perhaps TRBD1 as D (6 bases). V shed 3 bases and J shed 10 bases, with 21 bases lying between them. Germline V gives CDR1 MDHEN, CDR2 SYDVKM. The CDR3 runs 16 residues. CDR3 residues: CASSFLGGEDRGKLFF. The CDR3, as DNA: TGTGCCAGCAGTTTCCTAGGGGGGGAAGACCGCGGAAAACTGTTTTTT.

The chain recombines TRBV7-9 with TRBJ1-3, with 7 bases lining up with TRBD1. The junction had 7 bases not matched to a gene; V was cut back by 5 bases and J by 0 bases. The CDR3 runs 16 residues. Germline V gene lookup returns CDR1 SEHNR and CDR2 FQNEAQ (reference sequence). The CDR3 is CASSPRTGLSGNTIYF. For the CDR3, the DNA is TGTGCCAGCAGCCCTCGGACAGGCCTCTCTGGAAACACCATATATTTT.

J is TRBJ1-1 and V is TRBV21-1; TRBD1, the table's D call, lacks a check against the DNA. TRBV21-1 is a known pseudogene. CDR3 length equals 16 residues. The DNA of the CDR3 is TGTGCCAGCAGCAAAACAGGGTCCCTGCCGATCACTGAAGCTTTCTTT. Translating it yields CASSKTGSLPITEAFF.

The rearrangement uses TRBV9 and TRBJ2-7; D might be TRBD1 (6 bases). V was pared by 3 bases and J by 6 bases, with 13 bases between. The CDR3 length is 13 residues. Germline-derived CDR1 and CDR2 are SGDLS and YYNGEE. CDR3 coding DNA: TGTGCCAGCAGCGAGTCCCCCAGGGGCGAGCAGTACTTC. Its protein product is CASSESPRGEQYF.

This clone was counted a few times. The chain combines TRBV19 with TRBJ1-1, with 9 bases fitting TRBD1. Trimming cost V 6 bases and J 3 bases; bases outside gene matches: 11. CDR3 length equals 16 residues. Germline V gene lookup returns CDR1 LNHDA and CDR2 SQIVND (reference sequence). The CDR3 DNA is TGTGCCAGTAGAACCGGGACAGGGTTACTGGACACTGAAGCTTTCTTT. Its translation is CASRTGTGLLDTEAFF. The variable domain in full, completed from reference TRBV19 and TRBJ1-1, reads DGGITQSPKYLFRKEGQNVTLSCEQNLNHDAMYWYRQDPGQGLRLIYYSQIVNDFQKGDIAEGYSVSREKKESFPLTVTSAQKNPTAFYLCASRTGTGLLDTEAFFGQGTRLTVV.

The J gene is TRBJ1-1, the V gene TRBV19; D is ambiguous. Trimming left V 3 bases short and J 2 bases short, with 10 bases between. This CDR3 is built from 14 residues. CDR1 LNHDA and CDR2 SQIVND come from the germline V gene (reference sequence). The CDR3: CASSMPGFNTEAFF. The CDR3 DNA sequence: TGTGCCAGTAGTATGCCAGGTTTCAACACTGAAGCTTTCTTT.

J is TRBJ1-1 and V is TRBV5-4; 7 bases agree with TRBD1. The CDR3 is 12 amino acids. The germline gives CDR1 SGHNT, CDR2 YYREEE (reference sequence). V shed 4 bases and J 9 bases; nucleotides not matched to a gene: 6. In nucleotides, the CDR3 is TGTGCCAGCAGCAGCGACAGGGTTCAAGCTTTCTTT. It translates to CASSSDRVQAFF.

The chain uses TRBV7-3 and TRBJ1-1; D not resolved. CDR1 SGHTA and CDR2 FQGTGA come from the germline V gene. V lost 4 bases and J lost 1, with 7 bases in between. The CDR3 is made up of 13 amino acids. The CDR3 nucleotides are TGTGCCAGCAGCTCCGGGAGGAACACTGAAGCTTTCTTT. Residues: CASSSGRNTEAFF.

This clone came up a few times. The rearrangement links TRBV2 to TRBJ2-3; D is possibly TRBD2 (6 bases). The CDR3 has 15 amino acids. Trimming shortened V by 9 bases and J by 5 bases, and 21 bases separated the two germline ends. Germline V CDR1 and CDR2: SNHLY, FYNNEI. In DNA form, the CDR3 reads TGTGCCAGTTGCTCGAGGCTAAACGGGGGAGATACGCAGTATTTT. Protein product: CASCSRLNGGDTQYF.

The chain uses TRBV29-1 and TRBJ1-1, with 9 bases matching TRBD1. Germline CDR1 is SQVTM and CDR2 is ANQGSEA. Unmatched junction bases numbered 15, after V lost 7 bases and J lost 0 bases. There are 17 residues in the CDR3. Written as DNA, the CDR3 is TGCAGCGGTGGAAACCGGGACAGGGAGAGAATGAACACTGAAGCTTTCTTT. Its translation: CSGGNRDRERMNTEAFF. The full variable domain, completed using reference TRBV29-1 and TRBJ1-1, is SAVISQKPSRDICQRGTSLTIQCQVDSQVTMMFWYRQQPGQSLTLIATANQGSEATYESGFVIDKFPISRPNLTFSTLTVSNMSPEDSSIYLCSGGNRDRERMNTEAFFGQGTRLTVV.

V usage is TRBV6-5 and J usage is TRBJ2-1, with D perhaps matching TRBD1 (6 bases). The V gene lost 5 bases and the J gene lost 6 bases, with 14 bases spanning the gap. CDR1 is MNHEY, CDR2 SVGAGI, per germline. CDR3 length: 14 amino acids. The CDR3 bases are TGTGCCAGCAGTAATCTAAAGACAGGCAATGAGCAGTTCTTC. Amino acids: CASSNLKTGNEQFF.

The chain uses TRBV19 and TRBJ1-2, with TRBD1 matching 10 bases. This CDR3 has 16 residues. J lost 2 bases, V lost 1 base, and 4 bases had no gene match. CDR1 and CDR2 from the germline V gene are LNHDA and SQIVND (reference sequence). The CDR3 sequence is CASSIGMDRGNYGYTF. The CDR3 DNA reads TGTGCCAGTAGTATAGGAATGGACAGGGGGAACTATGGCTACACCTTC.

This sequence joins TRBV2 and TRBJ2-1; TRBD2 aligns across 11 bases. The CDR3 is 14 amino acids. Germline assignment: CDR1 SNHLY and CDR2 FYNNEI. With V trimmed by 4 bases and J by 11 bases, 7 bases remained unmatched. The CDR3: CASSVLGLADQQFF. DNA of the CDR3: TGTGCCAGCAGTGTTTTGGGACTAGCGGACCAGCAGTTCTTC. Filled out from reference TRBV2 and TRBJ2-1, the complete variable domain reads EPEVTQTPSHQVTQMGQEVILRCVPISNHLYFYWYRQILGQKVEFLVSFYNNEISEKSEIFDDQFSVERPDGSNFTLKIRSTKLEDSAMYFCASSVLGLADQQFFGPGTRLTVL.

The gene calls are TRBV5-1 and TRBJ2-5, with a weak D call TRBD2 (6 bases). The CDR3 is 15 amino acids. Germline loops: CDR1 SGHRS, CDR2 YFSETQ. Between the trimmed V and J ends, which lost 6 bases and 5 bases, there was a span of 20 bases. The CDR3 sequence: CASTTQRAYTETQYF. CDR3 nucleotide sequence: TGCGCCAGCACGACCCAGCGGGCGTATACGGAGACCCAGTACTTC.

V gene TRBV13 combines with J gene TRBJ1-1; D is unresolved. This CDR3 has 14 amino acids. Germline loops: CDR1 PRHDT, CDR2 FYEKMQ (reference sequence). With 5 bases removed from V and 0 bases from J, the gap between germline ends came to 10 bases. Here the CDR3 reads CASSQEELNTEAFF. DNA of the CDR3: TGTGCCAGCAGCCAGGAGGAATTGAACACTGAAGCTTTCTTT.

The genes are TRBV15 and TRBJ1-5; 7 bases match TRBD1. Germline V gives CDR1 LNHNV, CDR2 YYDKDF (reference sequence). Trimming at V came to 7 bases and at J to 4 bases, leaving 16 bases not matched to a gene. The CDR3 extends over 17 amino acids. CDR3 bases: TGTGCCACCATGGGATTCGGACAGGTGGGGAGGAATCAGCCCCAGCATTTT. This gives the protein CATMGFGQVGRNQPQHF.

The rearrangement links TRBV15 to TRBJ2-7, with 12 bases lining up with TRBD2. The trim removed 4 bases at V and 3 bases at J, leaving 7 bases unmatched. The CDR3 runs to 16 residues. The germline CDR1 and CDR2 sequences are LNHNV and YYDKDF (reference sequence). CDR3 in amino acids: CATSIGTSGRLYEQYF. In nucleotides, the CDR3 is TGTGCCACCAGCATCGGGACTAGCGGGCGACTCTACGAGCAGTACTTC.

The CDR3 sequence: CASRAGLAGGSEQYF. CDR3 DNA sequence: TGTGCCAGCAGGGCGGGACTAGCGGGAGGTTCCGAGCAGTACTTC. V usage is TRBV5-4 and J usage is TRBJ2-7; 15 bases are shared with TRBD2. Germline values: CDR1 SGHNT, CDR2 YYREEE (reference sequence). V was clipped by 5 bases and J by 6 bases; unmatched bases: 6. There are 15 residues in the CDR3.

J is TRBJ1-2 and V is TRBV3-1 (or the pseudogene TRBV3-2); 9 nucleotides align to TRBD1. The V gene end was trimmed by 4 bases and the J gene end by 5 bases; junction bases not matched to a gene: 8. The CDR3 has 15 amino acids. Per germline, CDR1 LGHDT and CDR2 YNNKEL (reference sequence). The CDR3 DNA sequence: TGTGCCAGCAGCCGAGGAGGGACAGGGAGATATGGCTACACCTTC. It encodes CASSRGGTGRYGYTF.